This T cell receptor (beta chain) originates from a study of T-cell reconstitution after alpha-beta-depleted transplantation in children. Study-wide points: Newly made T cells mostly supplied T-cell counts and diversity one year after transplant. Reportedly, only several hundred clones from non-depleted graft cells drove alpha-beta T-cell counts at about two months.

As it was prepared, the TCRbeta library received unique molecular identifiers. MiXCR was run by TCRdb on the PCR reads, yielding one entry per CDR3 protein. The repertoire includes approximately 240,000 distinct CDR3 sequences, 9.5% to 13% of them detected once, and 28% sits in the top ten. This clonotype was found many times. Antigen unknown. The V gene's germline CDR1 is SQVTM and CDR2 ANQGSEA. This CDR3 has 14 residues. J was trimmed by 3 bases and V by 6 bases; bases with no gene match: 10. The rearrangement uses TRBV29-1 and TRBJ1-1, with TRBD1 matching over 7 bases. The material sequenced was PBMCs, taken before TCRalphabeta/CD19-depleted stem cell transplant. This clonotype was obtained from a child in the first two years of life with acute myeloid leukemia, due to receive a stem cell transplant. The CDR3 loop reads CSVQNRGQDTEAFF. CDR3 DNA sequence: TGCAGCGTGCAAAACAGGGGCCAGGACACTGAAGCTTTCTTT.